Listed here are 26 T cell receptor beta chains from one sample, sequenced in a study of T cell clonality in common variable immunodeficiency. Broader study findings: Common variable immunodeficiency TCR beta sequences reportedly had fewer deletions and N-nucleotide insertions.

Generated by immunoSEQ multiplex PCR, the TCRdb table keeps only in-frame clones and is missing some. This sample comprises more than 35,000 clones, none seen once only. For these TCRs, the target antigens are not known. Sequencing used peripheral blood mononuclear cells. Receptors originate from a human donor with common variable immunodeficiency.

There are a few counts of this clone. The CDR3 end falls 3 residues outside the read, so it is completed with the germline J gene. The chain combines TRBV30 with TRBJ1-1; 7 nucleotides line up with TRBD1. The CDR3 is 13 amino acids. J gave up 7 bases and V 6 bases, and 11 bases lay outside the gene matches. Germline lookup yields CDR1 GTSNPN and CDR2 SVGIG (reference sequence). The CDR3 protein is CACHRGRGSEAFF. CDR3 DNA, as far as it was read: TGTGCCTGCCACAGGGGCAGGGGCAGTGAA.

About this clone: The CDR3 is cut off 3 residues early in the read; its end comes from the germline J gene. The rearrangement uses TRBV6-9 and TRBJ2-7, with D hard to call. The CDR3 has 14 amino acids. The V end lost 8 bases, the J end lost 0 bases, and 14 bases lay between the germline ends. CDR1 is MNHGY, CDR2 SVAAGI, per germline. The part of the CDR3 DNA that was read is TGTGCCAGCCTATATTGGGCGCTCTCCTACGAG. Amino acid sequence: CASLYWALSYE. The full CDR3 is CASLYWALSYEQYF.

On this clone: The read terminates 3 residues before the CDR3 end, so the remaining end is supplied by the germline J gene. V gene TRBV7-2 combines with J gene TRBJ2-7; a possible D gene is TRBD2 (6 bases). V was shortened by 1 base and J by 2 bases, with 12 bases between the two germline ends. The V gene's germline CDR1 is SGHTA and CDR2 FQGNSA. This CDR3 contains 15 residues. CDR3 in amino acids: CASSLVWAGPYEQYF. CDR3 DNA, as far as it was read: TGTGCCAGCAGCTTAGTGTGGGCGGGGCCCTACGAG.

A remark on this clone: The CDR3 end is not reached by the read, which stops 3 residues before it; the germline J gene fills it in. This rearrangement joins TRBV14 to TRBJ2-7, with TRBD2 matching over 12 bases. V trimming: 3 bases; J trimming: 6 bases; junction bases outside the gene matches: 6. Germline V gene lookup returns CDR1 SGHDN and CDR2 FVKESK. The length of the CDR3 is 15 residues. CDR3 sequence: CASSHRTSGTGEQYF. Incomplete CDR3 DNA: TGTGCCAGCAGCCACAGGACTAGCGGGACCGGCGAG.

There are a few counts of this clone. From the germline J gene comes the end of the CDR3, since the read stops 3 residues before it. V usage is TRBV19 and J usage is TRBJ2-2; D not certain. This CDR3 comprises 14 residues. The germline V gene has CDR1 LNHDA and CDR2 SQIVND (reference sequence). The V and J ends lost 4 bases and 4 bases respectively, with 10 bases between them. CDR3 region: CASSTTHGTGELFF. CDR3 DNA (partial): TGTGCCAGTAGTACTACCCATGGCACCGGGGAG.

The sample holds many counts of this clone. The read comes to an end 3 residues before the CDR3 does, leaving the germline J gene to fill in the end. V usage is TRBV5-4 and J usage is TRBJ2-5, with TRBD2 matching 9 bases. This CDR3 region has 16 residues. The germline gives CDR1 SGHNT, CDR2 YYREEE (reference sequence). With V trimmed by 0 bases and J by 0 bases, 3 bases remained unmatched. The DNA read from the CDR3 is TGTGCCAGCAGCTTGGGGCTAGCGGGAAACCAAGAGACC. It translates to CASSLGLAGNQET. The full CDR3 sequence reads CASSLGLAGNQETQYF.

This clone was observed many times. The read stops 3 residues short of the end of the CDR3; the missing end is completed from the germline J gene. This chain joins TRBV20-1 and TRBJ1-1; weak D call: TRBD1 (5 bases). Germline CDR1 reads DFQATT; CDR2 reads SNEGSKA (reference sequence). The CDR3 is made up of 15 amino acids. Between the trimmed V and J ends, which lost 0 bases and 3 bases, there was a span of 14 bases. Incomplete CDR3 DNA: TGCAGTGCTAGAGATCTGGTTTGGGGGGACACTGAA. Its translation: CSARDLVWGDTE. The full CDR3 protein is CSARDLVWGDTEAFF.

This clone was seen at least ten times. With the read ending 3 residues before the CDR3 end, the germline J gene is used to fill in that end. This chain joins TRBV30 and TRBJ2-2; maybe TRBD2 (7 bases). Between the trimmed V and J ends, which lost 5 bases and 1 base, there was a span of 11 bases. This CDR3 region has 14 residues. In germline, CDR1 is GTSNPN, CDR2 SVGIG (reference sequence). The sequenced CDR3 bases are TGTGCCTGGGCCGGGGGGCTGAACACCGGGGAG. This gives the protein CAWAGGLNTGE. The complete CDR3 sequence is CAWAGGLNTGELFF.

This clone was picked up many times. The read ends 3 residues early relative to the CDR3; the germline J gene fills the gap. V and J are TRBV5-1 and TRBJ2-5; the match to TRBD2 covers 8 bases. There are 14 residues in the CDR3. Trimming cost V 2 bases and J 3 bases; bases outside gene matches: 3. CDR1 SGHRS and CDR2 YFSETQ come from the germline V gene. The CDR3 bases that were read are TGCGCCAGCAGCTTTGGTAGCGGGAAAGAGACC. Protein: CASSFGSGKET. The entire CDR3 is CASSFGSGKETQYF.

This clone was seen ten or more times. Incomplete CDR3 DNA: TGCGCCAGCAGCTTGGCCGCGACTAGCGGGGATAGCACAGATACG. Amino acid sequence: CASSLAATSGDSTDT. The whole CDR3 sequence reads CASSLAATSGDSTDTQYF. The V and J genes are TRBV5-1 and TRBJ2-3; 11 bases fit TRBD2. The read terminates 3 residues ahead of where the CDR3 ends, so the germline J gene completes it. The CDR3 contains 18 residues. CDR1 is SGHRS, CDR2 YFSETQ, per germline. The V and J ends lost 0 bases and 0 bases, in that order; junction bases with no gene match: 6.

As regards this clone: The CDR3 end is not reached by the read, which stops 3 residues before it; the germline J gene fills it in. The rearrangement links TRBV5-1 to TRBJ2-5, with D tentatively TRBD1 (6 bases). In germline, CDR1 is SGHRS, CDR2 YFSETQ. The CDR3 consists of 13 residues. V was shortened by 6 bases and J by 0 bases, with 9 bases between the two germline ends. The sequenced CDR3 bases are TGCGCCAGCACCCAGGGGAACCAAGAGACC. It encodes CASTQGNQET. The whole CDR3 reads CASTQGNQETQYF. Full variable domain (rest looked up from reference TRBV5-1 and TRBJ2-5): KAGVTQTPRYLIKTRGQQVTLSCSPISGHRSVSWYQQTPGQGLQFLFEYFSETQRNKGNFPGRFSGRQFSNSRSEMNVSTLELGDSALYLCASTQGNQETQYFGPGTRLLVL.

Ten or more counts support this clone. From the germline J gene comes the end of the CDR3, since the read stops 3 residues before it. The rearrangement uses TRBV2 and TRBJ2-3; D gene unclear. The V gene's germline CDR1 is SNHLY and CDR2 FYNNEI. This CDR3 spans 14 amino acids. V was trimmed by 7 bases and J by 2 bases, leaving 13 bases between them. CDR3 loop: CASISPQNTDTQYF. The covered CDR3 bases are TGTGCCAGCATTAGCCCGCAAAACACAGATACG.

Comments on this clone: From the germline J gene comes the end of the CDR3, since the read stops 3 residues before it. The chain combines TRBV7-2 with TRBJ1-5; D uncertain. The CDR3 has 13 amino acids. Germline CDR1 SGHTA, CDR2 FQGNSA. Between the trimmed V and J ends, which lost 3 bases and 3 bases, there was a span of 6 bases. The DNA read from the CDR3 is TGTGCCAGCAGCTTGCACTTCAATCAGCCC. Translation: CASSLHFNQP. The CDR3 as a whole reads CASSLHFNQPQHF.

This clone was counted ten times or more. The CDR3 end falls 3 residues outside the read, so it is completed with the germline J gene. The chain links TRBV9 to TRBJ1-2, with D perhaps TRBD1 (5 bases). The length of the CDR3 is 15 residues. Germline V gene data show CDR1 as SGDLS and CDR2 as YYNGEE. The V end lost 0 bases, the J end lost 0 bases, and 9 bases lay between the germline ends. CDR3 bases read: TGTGCCAGCAGCGTAGAACAGGCAGCTAACTATGGC. Translation gives CASSVEQAANYG. The entire CDR3 reads CASSVEQAANYGYTF.

In its sample, this clone was seen a few times. The DNA ends 3 residues before the CDR3 does, and the rest of the CDR3 is filled in from the germline J gene. The V call is TRBV4-2, the J call TRBJ2-5; 12 nucleotides line up with TRBD1. Germline trimming cut 4 bases from V and 4 bases from J; bases unmatched to any gene: 10. This CDR3 is 17 amino acids long. Per germline, CDR1 LGHNA and CDR2 YNFKEQ. The sequenced CDR3 bases are TGTGCCAGCAGCCCGGACCGTGGGACAGGGGGCGGAGAGACC. It specifies CASSPDRGTGGGET. The CDR3 reads in full as CASSPDRGTGGGETQYF.

In the case of this clone: Different DNA sequences within this sample yield the same CDR3. The CDR3 loop reads CASSPGGGNQPQHF. The sequenced part of the CDR3 DNA is TGTGCCAGCAGCCCAGGGGGCGGCAATCAGCCC. The V gene is TRBV7-9, the J gene TRBJ1-5; 8 positions agree with TRBD1. The read comes to an end 3 residues before the CDR3 does, leaving the germline J gene to fill in the end. Looked up from germline, CDR1 is SEHNR and CDR2 is FQNEAQ (reference sequence). The CDR3 is 14 amino acids. The V segment lost 5 bases and the J segment 2 bases; nucleotides outside the gene matches: 2.

This clone was recorded a few times. The read ends 3 residues before the CDR3 terminus; that terminus is restored from the germline J gene. The V gene is TRBV7-2, the J gene TRBJ1-2, with 10 positions matching TRBD1. This CDR3 spans 15 amino acids. The germline gives CDR1 SGHTA, CDR2 FQGNSA. V was pared by 2 bases and J by 7 bases, with 7 bases of the junction left unmatched. The sequenced part of the CDR3 DNA is TGTGCCAGCAGCTTATTATCGTGGGACAGGGGTGGC. Translating gives CASSLLSWDRGG. The entire CDR3 protein is CASSLLSWDRGGYTF.

This clone was counted at least ten times. The sequence runs out 3 residues before the end of the CDR3; the remainder is reconstructed from the germline J gene. The V gene is TRBV29-1, the J gene TRBJ2-7, with TRBD2 as a possible D gene (7 bases). The germline V gene has CDR1 SQVTM and CDR2 ANQGSEA. The CDR3 extends over 13 amino acids. The germline V and J ends were trimmed by 4 bases and 3 bases, with 13 bases remaining between them. The DNA read from the CDR3 is TGCAGCGTTGTGGGAGGGGGTGGCTACGAG. It specifies CSVVGGGGYE. The whole CDR3 protein reads CSVVGGGGYEQYF.

Turning to this clone: The CDR3 extends 3 residues past the end of the read, so its final part is completed from the germline J gene. V gene TRBV30 combines with J gene TRBJ2-2; TRBD2 matches 7 bases. V trimming: 4 bases; J trimming: 1 base; junction bases outside the gene matches: 6. The germline V gene encodes CDR1 GTSNPN and CDR2 SVGIG (reference sequence). The CDR3 runs 15 residues. The covered CDR3 bases are TGTGCCTGGACTCCAGAGCGGGAGAACACCGGGGAG. Residues: CAWTPERENTGE. In full, the CDR3 is CAWTPERENTGELFF.

This clone was seen at least ten times. The CDR3 end lies 3 residues beyond the end of the read and is filled in from the germline J gene. The chain joins TRBV20-1 to TRBJ1-6; possible D gene TRBD1, 5 bases. From germline, CDR1 is DFQATT and CDR2 SNEGSKA (reference sequence). The CDR3 totals 14 residues. V was clipped by 0 bases and J by 8 bases, with 11 bases between them. CDR3 DNA, as far as it was read: TGCAGTGCTAGAGATCAGGGTCGTTATTCACCC. This encodes CSARDQGRYSP. Given in full, the CDR3 is CSARDQGRYSPLHF.

On this clone itself: The read stops 3 residues short of the end of the CDR3; the missing end is completed from the germline J gene. The chain joins TRBV19 to TRBJ2-1, with 7 bases matching TRBD2. V gave up 8 bases and J gave up 4 bases; unmatched junction bases: 8. Germline values: CDR1 LNHDA, CDR2 SQIVND (reference sequence). This CDR3 is built from 14 residues. The DNA read from the CDR3 is TGTGCCAGTGCTGACCGGGGACTATACAATGAG. Translation gives CASADRGLYNE. The whole CDR3 reads CASADRGLYNEQFF.

This clone was counted a few times. Read data end 3 residues before the CDR3 end; the end is taken from the germline J gene. This sequence joins TRBV20-1 and TRBJ2-7; 10 bases align to TRBD2. This CDR3 spans 13 amino acids. Losses at the gene ends were 6 bases for V and 1 base for J; bases not matched to a gene: 3. CDR1 and CDR2 (germline): DFQATT, SNEGSKA (reference sequence). The CDR3 region is CSAEGLASYEQYF. CDR3 DNA, as far as it was read: TGCAGTGCAGAGGGACTAGCGTCCTACGAG.

A word on this clone: The read halts 3 residues ahead of the CDR3 end, with the missing end drawn from the germline J gene. The rearrangement links TRBV5-1 to TRBJ2-1; TRBD2 agrees at 9 bases. The ends lost 0 bases at V and 7 bases at J; junction bases unmatched: 8. The germline CDR1 and CDR2 sequences are SGHRS and YFSETQ. The CDR3 is made up of 16 amino acids. Partial CDR3 DNA: TGCGCCAGCAGCTTGGCCAGGGCGGGGGGGCAGAATGAG. This gives the protein CASSLARAGGQNE. The whole CDR3 is CASSLARAGGQNEQFF. Combining the CDR3 with reference TRBV5-1 and TRBJ2-1 gives the whole variable domain KAGVTQTPRYLIKTRGQQVTLSCSPISGHRSVSWYQQTPGQGLQFLFEYFSETQRNKGNFPGRFSGRQFSNSRSEMNVSTLELGDSALYLCASSLARAGGQNEQFFGPGTRLTVL.

In its sample, this clone was seen many times. The read terminates 3 residues before the CDR3 end, so the remaining end is supplied by the germline J gene. The V and J genes are TRBV6-2 or TRBV6-3 and TRBJ2-7; the D is unclear. The CDR3 length is 13 residues. Trimming took off 3 bases at V and 5 bases at J, with 11 bases between the two ends. CDR1 MNHEY and CDR2 SVGEGT come from the germline V gene. The CDR3 protein is CASSYVSPDEQYF. The sequenced part of the CDR3 DNA is TGTGCCAGCAGTTATGTCTCCCCCGACGAG.

This clone came up a few times. The CDR3 end is not reached by the read, which stops 3 residues before it; the germline J gene fills it in. The chain employs TRBV7-2 and TRBJ2-7; D is perhaps TRBD1 (5 bases). This CDR3 is 14 amino acids long. Trimming pared 5 bases from V and 1 base from J, leaving 12 bases between. The germline CDR1 and CDR2 sequences are SGHTA and FQGNSA. Partial CDR3 DNA: TGTGCCAGCAGCCGAAACAGGTTTTCCTACGAG. Protein product: CASSRNRFSYE. The CDR3, in full, reads CASSRNRFSYEQYF.

This clone occurred many times. The read is 3 residues too short to cover the CDR3 end, so that end is filled in from the germline J gene. The chain employs TRBV29-1 and TRBJ2-1; 10 nucleotides agree with TRBD1. The CDR3 is made up of 16 amino acids. Germline CDR1 and CDR2: SQVTM and ANQGSEA. The V segment lost 5 bases and the J segment 2 bases; nucleotides outside the gene matches: 9. The CDR3: CSVHAGTGAAYNEQFF. Partial CDR3 DNA: TGCAGCGTTCATGCCGGGACAGGGGCTGCCTACAATGAG.